These 2 T cell receptor beta chains were all obtained from the same sample, sequenced in a study of blood T cells in healthy people across ages. It was with a sample-barcoded 5' primer and a J-beta primer mix that a second PCR of roughly 7 to 12 cycles was run. TCRdb re-called the 5' RACE reads with MiXCR, one entry per CDR3 protein. This table holds over 500,000 distinct CDR3 sequences, roughly a quarter found once. These data are also associated with another study on T cells of mothers and their children.

Sequenced input: blood. Receptors were obtained from a boy under 10 years old in good health.

This clonotype showed up just a few times. At one end, the junction sequence differs from germline, possibly due to a read error. This chain links TRBV5-1 with TRBJ2-1, with 16 bases fitting TRBD2. The CDR3 has 17 residues. Germline V lookup: CDR1 SGHRS, CDR2 YFSETQ. The CDR3 reads CASSLEGLAGGPDELFF. DNA of the CDR3: TGCGCCAGCAGCTTGGAGGGACTAGCGGGAGGGCCCGATGAGCTGTTCTTC.

This rearrangement joins TRBV4-1 to TRBJ1-6; D is uncertain. Germline V gene data show CDR1 as MGHRA and CDR2 as YSYEKL. The CDR3 extends over 12 amino acids. V was shortened by 4 bases and J by 10 bases, with 8 bases between the two germline ends. DNA of the CDR3: TGCGCCAGCAGCCCGGCGGCCTCACCCCTCCACTTT. It specifies CASSPAASPLHF.